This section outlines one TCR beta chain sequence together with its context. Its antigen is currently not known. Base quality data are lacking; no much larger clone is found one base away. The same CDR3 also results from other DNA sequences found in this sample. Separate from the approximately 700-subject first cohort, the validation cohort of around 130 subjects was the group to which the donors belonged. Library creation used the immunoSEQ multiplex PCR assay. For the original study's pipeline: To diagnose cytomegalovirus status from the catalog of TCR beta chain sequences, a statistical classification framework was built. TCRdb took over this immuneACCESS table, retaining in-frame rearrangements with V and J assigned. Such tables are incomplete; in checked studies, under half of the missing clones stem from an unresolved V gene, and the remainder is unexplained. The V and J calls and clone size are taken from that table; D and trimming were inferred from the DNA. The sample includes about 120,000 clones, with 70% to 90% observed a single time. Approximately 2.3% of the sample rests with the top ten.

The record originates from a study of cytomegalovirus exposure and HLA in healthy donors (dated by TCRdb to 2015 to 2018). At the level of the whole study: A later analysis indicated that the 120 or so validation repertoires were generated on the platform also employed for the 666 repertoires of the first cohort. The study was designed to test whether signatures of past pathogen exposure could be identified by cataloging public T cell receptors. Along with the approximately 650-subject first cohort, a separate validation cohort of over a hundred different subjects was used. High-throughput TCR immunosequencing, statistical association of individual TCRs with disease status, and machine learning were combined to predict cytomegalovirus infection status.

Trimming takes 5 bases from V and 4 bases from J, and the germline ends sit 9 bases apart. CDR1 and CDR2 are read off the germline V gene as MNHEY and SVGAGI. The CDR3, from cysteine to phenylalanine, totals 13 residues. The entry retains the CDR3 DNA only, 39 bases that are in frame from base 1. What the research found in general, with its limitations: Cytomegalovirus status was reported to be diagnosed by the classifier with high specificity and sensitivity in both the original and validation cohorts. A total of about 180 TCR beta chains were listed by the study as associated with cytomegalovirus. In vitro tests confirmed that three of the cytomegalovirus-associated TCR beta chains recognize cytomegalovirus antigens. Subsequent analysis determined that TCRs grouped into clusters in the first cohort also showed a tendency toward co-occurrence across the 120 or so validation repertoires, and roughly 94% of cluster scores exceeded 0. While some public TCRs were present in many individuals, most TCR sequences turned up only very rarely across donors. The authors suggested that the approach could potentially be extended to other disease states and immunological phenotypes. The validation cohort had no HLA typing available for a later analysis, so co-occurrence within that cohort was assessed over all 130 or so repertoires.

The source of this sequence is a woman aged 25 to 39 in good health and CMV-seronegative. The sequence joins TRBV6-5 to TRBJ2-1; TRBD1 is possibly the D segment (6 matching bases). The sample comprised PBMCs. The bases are TGTGCCAGCAGTAGGACAGTTTACAATGAGCAGTTCTTC. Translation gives CASSRTVYNEQFF.